Listed below are T cell receptor beta chains from one sample, sequenced in a study of T cell responses to AZD1222 COVID-19 vaccine. Method: immunoSEQ multiplex PCR; TCRdb's copy keeps in-frame clones and lacks some. Altogether around 83,000 clones are present, approximately 90% being singletons, with the ten largest covering less than 6.5%. Source: peripheral blood, taken on day 0 of AZD1222 vaccination. These receptors were collected from an adult in good health. The CDR3 runs from the conserved cysteine through the conserved F or W. The order of the fields is D gene, J gene, clone size, V gene, CDR3 DNA, CDR3 protein. A D gene is named only where the DNA matches it firmly. Size is omitted from some rows. Given values are once, few, many or a class for expanded clones.

NA	TRBJ2-5	NA	TRBV7-8	TGTGCCAGCAGCCGGACTGCACAAGAGACCCAGTACTTC	CASSRTAQETQYF
TRBD1	TRBJ2-1	NA	TRBV5-1	TGCGCCAGCACCTCGGGACAGACCTACAATGAGCAGTTCTTC	CASTSGQTYNEQFF
NA	TRBJ2-7	NA	TRBV28	TGTGCCAGCAGTTTATGGGGATCAAGCTCCTACGAGCAGTACTTC	CASSLWGSSSYEQYF
NA	TRBJ2-1	few	TRBV19	TGTGCCAGTAGGGGGGTTGGATCCTACAATGAGCAGTTCTTC	CASRGVGSYNEQFF
NA	TRBJ2-7	NA	TRBV5-1	TGCGCCAGCAGCTTGTGGGATACCTACGAGCAGTACTTC	CASSLWDTYEQYF
NA	TRBJ1-2	NA	TRBV14	TGTGCCAGCAGCCAAGTTCCCGGGGCTGGCTACACCTTC	CASSQVPGAGYTF
NA	TRBJ2-5	NA	TRBV5-1	TGCGCCAGCAGCTTTGGCACACAAGAGACCCAGTACTTC	CASSFGTQETQYF
TRBD1	TRBJ1-4	once	TRBV28	TGTGCCAGCAGTTTACCGACAGGGCGGCGGGAAAAACTGTTTTTT	CASSLPTGRREKLFF
TRBD1	TRBJ2-2	NA	TRBV19	TGTGCCATCGGACAGGGGGGGAACACCGGGGAGCTGTTTTTT	CAIGQGGNTGELFF
NA	TRBJ2-1	NA	TRBV19	TGTGCCAGCGACAATCAGGGTTACAATGAGCAGTTCTTC	CASDNQGYNEQFF
NA	TRBJ1-5	NA	TRBV6-6	TGTGCCAGCCGGGGGCCATATAGCAATCAGCCCCAGCATTTT	CASRGPYSNQPQHF
NA	TRBJ1-2	NA	TRBV29-1	TGCAGCGTTGAAGATGGGGGCAAGTTTAGGACCTTC	CSVEDGGKFRTF
NA	TRBJ2-1	NA	TRBV28	TGTGCCAGCAGTTTCGTCACAGGCAATGAGCAGTTCTTC	CASSFVTGNEQFF
TRBD1	TRBJ1-4	NA	TRBV6-1	TGTGCCAGCAGTGAAGGCCCGACAGGGGGTGAAAAACTGTTTTTT	CASSEGPTGGEKLFF
NA	TRBJ1-6	NA	TRBV28	TGTGCCAGCAGTTTCTCTGGGGATAATTCACCCCTCCACTTT	CASSFSGDNSPLHF
TRBD2	TRBJ2-7	NA	TRBV2	TGTGCCAGCAAGACTAGCGGGAGTAGTTACGAGCAGTACTTC	CASKTSGSSYEQYF
TRBD2	TRBJ2-7	NA	TRBV9	TGTGCCAGCGGCGGGAGGGCCGGGTACGAGCAGTACTTC	CASGGRAGYEQYF
TRBD1	TRBJ2-2	NA	TRBV11-2	TGTGCCAGCAGCCAACAGGGGGCGCAGGACACCGGGGAGCTGTTTTTT	CASSQQGAQDTGELFF
NA	TRBJ2-7	NA	TRBV4-1	TGCGCCAGCAGCCAAGAAGGGGCCGCACTCTCCTACGAGCAGTACTTC	CASSQEGAALSYEQYF
NA	TRBJ2-3	NA	TRBV10-1	TGCGCCAGCAGCAGTGGTTCGGGGGAAAGTTTGACGCAGTATTTT	CASSSGSGESLTQYF
NA	TRBJ1-5	NA	TRBV28	TGTGCCAGCAGTTTACCCCCTCCTGGGGGAATAGGGGATCAGCCCCAGCATTTT	CASSLPPPGGIGDQPQHF
TRBD2	TRBJ2-3	NA	TRBV2	TGTGCCAGCAGTGGAGGGGCTAGCGGGAGTATGGATACGCAGTATTTT	CASSGGASGSMDTQYF
TRBD1	TRBJ1-6	few	TRBV19	TGTGCCAGTAGTATAGAACCAGGGGGCATAAGATCACCCCTCCACTTT	CASSIEPGGIRSPLHF
NA	TRBJ1-5	NA	TRBV10-3	TGTGCCATCAGTGTAACAGAAAATCAGCCCCAGCATTTT	CAISVTENQPQHF
NA	TRBJ2-2	once	TRBV28	TGTGCCAGCAGTTTAACGGCAGGGGGGGAGCTGTTTTTT	CASSLTAGGELFF
NA	TRBJ2-1	NA	TRBV27	TGTGCCAGCAGTTTATCCTGGGGAACCTACAATGAGCAGTTCTTC	CASSLSWGTYNEQFF
NA	TRBJ1-2	NA	TRBV30	TGTGCCTGGAACGGGGGGGCTGGTGGCTACACCTTC	CAWNGGAGGYTF
TRBD1	TRBJ2-7	NA	TRBV30	TGTGCCTGGACAGAGATTGGACAGGCCTACTTC	CAWTEIGQAYF
NA	TRBJ1-2	NA	TRBV5-1	TGCGCCAGCAGCTTGGACAGATCTAACTATGGCTACACCTTC	CASSLDRSNYGYTF
TRBD2	TRBJ2-2	few	TRBV30	TGTGCCTGGAATCCTGGCCCGGCTAGCGGGGTCGGGGAGCTGTTTTTT	CAWNPGPASGVGELFF
TRBD2	TRBJ2-7	NA	TRBV6-2/TRBV6-3	TGTGCCAGCAGTTACAGGCTAGCGGGTAACTCCTACGAGCAGTACTTC	CASSYRLAGNSYEQYF
NA	TRBJ2-7	NA	TRBV4-2	TGTGCCAGCAGCCCGCCCGGGGGCGACCTTTACGAGCAGTACTTC	CASSPPGGDLYEQYF
TRBD2	TRBJ2-1	NA	TRBV7-3	TGTGCCAGCAGCTCCATAGCGGGAGGTGAGCAGTTCTTC	CASSSIAGGEQFF
NA	TRBJ2-7	NA	TRBV7-2	TGTGCCAGCAGCTTGGTTGAGTCCTACGAGCAGTACTTC	CASSLVESYEQYF
NA	TRBJ1-2	NA	TRBV24-1	TGTGCCACCAGTGTTGGTGTTGTCGGCAGAGCTAACTATGGCTACACCTTC	CATSVGVVGRANYGYTF
NA	TRBJ1-4	NA	TRBV6-5	TGTGCCAGCAGTCCCGGGGACGGGGCGGTGGAAAAACTGTTTTTT	CASSPGDGAVEKLFF
TRBD2	TRBJ2-2	once	TRBV7-2	TGTGCCAGCAGCTTTGCGGGGACTAGCGACACCGGGGAGCTGTTTTTT	CASSFAGTSDTGELFF
NA	TRBJ1-2	once	TRBV18	TGTGCCAGCTCCACAGGGTATGATGGCTACACCTTC	CASSTGYDGYTF
NA	TRBJ2-3	NA	TRBV27	TGTGCCAGCAGTTTCTACACAGATACGCAGTATTTT	CASSFYTDTQYF
NA	TRBJ2-2	few	TRBV10-1	TGCGCCAGCAGTCTCTCAGGGGCCCCCGGGGAGCTGTTTTTT	CASSLSGAPGELFF
NA	TRBJ2-1	once	TRBV12-3/TRBV12-4	TGTGCCAGCAGCCGAACAGGCGGGCAGTTCTTC	CASSRTGGQFF
NA	TRBJ2-6	NA	TRBV15	TGTGCCACCAGCAGAGAGACAGGATCAGGGGCCAACGTCCTGACTTTC	CATSRETGSGANVLTF
NA	TRBJ2-5	NA	TRBV24-1	TGTGCCACCAGTTCTTCGAACCAAGAGACCCAGTACTTC	CATSSSNQETQYF
NA	TRBJ1-6	NA	TRBV27	TGTGCCACCAAACCTTACAGATCGAGCTCCTATAATTCACCCCTCCACTTT	CATKPYRSSSYNSPLHF
NA	TRBJ2-1	NA	TRBV5-8	TGTGCCAGCAGCTTCGGGGAAGCCTACAATGAGCAGTTCTTC	CASSFGEAYNEQFF
NA	TRBJ2-1	NA	TRBV6-4	TGTGCCAGCAGTGACATAGGGGGAGGGCCCTCCAATGAGCAGTTCTTC	CASSDIGGGPSNEQFF
NA	TRBJ1-5	once	TRBV6-5	TGTGCCAGCAGTTTGACAGGACACAATCAGCCCCAGCATTTT	CASSLTGHNQPQHF
NA	TRBJ2-7	NA	TRBV6-5	TGTGCCAGTGCACAGGGAGTGATCTACGAGCAGTACTTC	CASAQGVIYEQYF
NA	TRBJ2-7	NA	TRBV5-1	TGCGCCAGCAGCTTGGGTGCAGGGCCTTCCTACGAGCAGTACTTC	CASSLGAGPSYEQYF
TRBD2	TRBJ2-5	NA	TRBV5-4	TGTGCCAGCAGCTTGGCGGCAGCGGGACAAGAGACCCAGTACTTC	CASSLAAAGQETQYF
TRBD2	TRBJ2-2	once	TRBV10-3	TGTGCCATCAGAACGGGAGGGGGCACCGGGGAGCTGTTTTTT	CAIRTGGGTGELFF